These 29 T cell receptor beta chains share one sample of origin, sequenced in a study of monozygotic twins with inflammatory bowel disease. From its re-call of the 5' RACE reads, TCRdb lists each CDR3 protein once, without DNA. The specimen's table records roughly 330,000 distinct CDR3 sequences. Sequencing was done on a sample of blood. These receptors all come from a human donor with ulcerative colitis or Crohn's disease, or a healthy co-twin of an affected twin (not recorded which).

The chain combines TRBV20-1 with TRBJ1-2; the D call of TRBD1 rests on TCRdb alone, since no DNA is present to check it. Germline lookup yields CDR1 DFQATT and CDR2 SNEGSKA (reference sequence). The CDR3 extends over 17 amino acids. CDR3 in amino acids: CSAGPGTPHVSNYGYTF.

The rearrangement links TRBV28 to TRBJ1-2; without DNA, the TCRdb call of TRBD1 cannot be checked. From germline, CDR1 is MDHEN and CDR2 SYDVKM. This CDR3 contains 15 residues. This CDR3 is CASSLLESGSGGYTF.

The chain employs TRBV12-3 or TRBV12-4 and TRBJ1-2; no DNA is available, so the TRBD1 call from TCRdb remains unchecked. The CDR3 runs to 15 residues. CDR3 in amino acids: CASRRQGQGIGGYTF.

The V and J genes are TRBV20-1 and TRBJ2-1; TCRdb selects TRBD2, and the lack of DNA leaves this call unchecked. This CDR3 region has 15 residues. Per germline, CDR1 DFQATT and CDR2 SNEGSKA (reference sequence). CDR3 loop: CSAQRGVTSYNEQFF.

The gene calls are TRBV20-1 and TRBJ2-7; the TCRdb D gene call, TRBD1, has no DNA to confirm it. The CDR3 has 15 amino acids. Germline V lookup: CDR1 DFQATT, CDR2 SNEGSKA (reference sequence). The CDR3 protein is CSAREMGTGGYEQYF.

The chain uses TRBV4-1 and TRBJ2-7. The CDR3 covers 15 residues. Germline CDR1 is MGHRA and CDR2 is YSYEKL. This CDR3 is CASSQAAGVGYEQYF.

The chain has TRBV12-3 or TRBV12-4 and TRBJ1-2; lacking DNA, the TRBD1 call made by TCRdb goes unchecked. CDR3 length: 13 amino acids. The CDR3 is CASSWDGFYGYTF.

V usage is TRBV12-3 or TRBV12-4 and J usage is TRBJ2-3. The CDR3 is 12 amino acids. The chain's CDR3 is CASKPSGDTQYF.

The chain employs TRBV11-2 and TRBJ2-3; no DNA is available, so the TRBD1 call from TCRdb remains unchecked. Germline V gene data show CDR1 as SGHAT and CDR2 as FQNNGV. The CDR3 has 15 residues. The CDR3: CASSLGDRDADTQYF.

V usage is TRBV29-1 and J usage is TRBJ2-3. Germline loops: CDR1 SQVTM, CDR2 ANQGSEA. This CDR3 spans 12 amino acids. The CDR3: CSGTVSTDTQYF.

The chain has TRBV10-3 and TRBJ2-5; TCRdb's D call, TRBD1, is unchecked because there is no DNA. This CDR3 is built from 13 residues. From germline, CDR1 is ENHRY and CDR2 SYGVKD. The CDR3 loop reads CAITRQAEETQYF.

The chain uses TRBV7-2 and TRBJ2-7. Germline assignment: CDR1 SGHTA and CDR2 FQGNSA. The CDR3 runs to 14 residues. CDR3 protein: CASSLVPESYEQYF.

The CDR3 spells CASSPRTGGFQPQHF. The chain carries TRBV27 and TRBJ1-5; TCRdb proposes TRBD1, but this gene call is untestable without DNA. CDR3 size: 15 residues. CDR1 and CDR2 from the germline V gene are MNHEY and SMNVEV (reference sequence).

This chain connects TRBV20-1 to TRBJ2-7. The CDR3 has 13 amino acids. Germline V lookup: CDR1 DFQATT, CDR2 SNEGSKA (reference sequence). This chain's CDR3 is CSARGVRSYEQYF.

This chain connects TRBV6-1 to TRBJ2-7; TCRdb proposes TRBD2, but this gene call is untestable without DNA. CDR1 is MNHNS and CDR2 is SASEGT in the germline V gene. The CDR3 is made up of 16 amino acids. The CDR3: CASSPGSSRASYEQYF.

This chain uses TRBV5-4 with TRBJ1-1; the D call of TRBD1 rests on TCRdb alone, since no DNA is present to check it. The CDR3 runs to 14 residues. CDR1 and CDR2 from the germline V gene are SGHNT and YYREEE (reference sequence). CDR3 region: CASSQGQGAAEAFF.

This chain links TRBV14 with TRBJ2-1; there is no DNA to check the TCRdb D call of TRBD2. Per the germline V gene, CDR1 is SGHDN and CDR2 is FVKESK. The CDR3 extends over 15 amino acids. CDR3 sequence: CASSRLSGTYNEQFF.

J is TRBJ2-1 and V is TRBV20-1; TCRdb designates TRBD1, a call that cannot be tested without DNA. In germline, CDR1 is DFQATT, CDR2 SNEGSKA (reference sequence). The CDR3 runs to 16 residues. The CDR3 protein is CSASGLQGAVYNEQFF.

The chain has TRBV5-1 and TRBJ2-7; TCRdb outputs TRBD1, but without DNA this stays unchecked. CDR3 length: 14 residues. Germline values: CDR1 SGHRS, CDR2 YFSETQ. CDR3 loop: CASRSDRSIYEQYF.

The chain carries TRBV12-3 or TRBV12-4 and TRBJ2-6; there is no DNA to check the TCRdb D call of TRBD2. This CDR3 has 17 amino acids. CDR3 amino acids: CASSKTSGGSGANVLTF.

This chain links TRBV29-1 with TRBJ2-1. Germline CDR1 SQVTM, CDR2 ANQGSEA. This CDR3 is built from 15 residues. CDR3 amino acids: CSVSGYASSYNEQFF.

This chain joins TRBV23-1 and TRBJ2-7; the D call from TCRdb, TRBD1, cannot be confirmed without DNA. TRBV23-1 falls under the ORF class, with uncertain function. The CDR3 totals 17 residues. CDR3 protein: CASSPPVGTRPTHEQYF.

The chain combines TRBV28 with TRBJ2-5; the D gene TCRdb calls, TRBD2, cannot be checked with no DNA. This CDR3 comprises 14 residues. Germline CDR1 is MDHEN and CDR2 is SYDVKM. CDR3 residues: CASSVPRLQETQYF.

The chain carries TRBV11-2 and TRBJ2-1; TCRdb designates TRBD2, a call that cannot be tested without DNA. Germline lookup yields CDR1 SGHAT and CDR2 FQNNGV. This CDR3 spans 17 amino acids. The CDR3 sequence is CASSPQSGGGAYNEQFF.

The gene calls are TRBV27 and TRBJ2-4; TCRdb's D call of TRBD2 is untestable without DNA. This CDR3 region has 15 residues. The germline V gene encodes CDR1 MNHEY and CDR2 SMNVEV (reference sequence). CDR3 residues: CASSGDYGTKNIQYF.

The chain joins TRBV29-1 to TRBJ1-1. Looked up from germline, CDR1 is SQVTM and CDR2 is ANQGSEA. The CDR3 runs to 13 residues. Here the CDR3 reads CSVAGTPNTEAFF.

The CDR3: CASSPAGAGADTQYF. The chain has TRBV5-6 and TRBJ2-3; the D call from TCRdb, TRBD1, cannot be confirmed without DNA. CDR1 and CDR2 (germline): SGHDT, YYEEEE. This CDR3 has 15 amino acids.

J is TRBJ1-3 and V is TRBV21-1. TRBV21-1 is a documented pseudogene. The length of the CDR3 is 17 residues. The CDR3 is CASSKTSGGALGNTIYF.

The chain employs TRBV24-1 and TRBJ2-1. This CDR3 is 17 amino acids long. The germline V gene encodes CDR1 KGHDR and CDR2 SFDVKD. The CDR3 here is CATSDAKQVISYNEQFF.